Here is one T cell receptor beta chain with its context. Its antigen is as yet unknown. Germline V CDR1 and CDR2: MNHNS, SASEGT. Trimming removed 2 bases from V and 13 bases from J, with 16 bases in between. The CDR3 is 13 amino acids. The data derive from a study of OX40 agonist ivuxolimab in advanced cancers. Broader study findings: Antigen specificity remained undetermined for the expanded peripheral T cells. With doses of 0.1 to 3.0 mg/kg, CD4+ and CD8+ blood T cells had undergone clonal expansion by week 6.

Sequenced by immunoSEQ multiplex PCR; TCRdb stores in-frame clones only, minus some. The sample records roughly 70,000 clones, 88% being singletons. The source was CD4+ or CD8+ T cells sorted from blood, collected in a trial of the OX40 agonist ivuxolimab. The clonotype comes from an adult with an advanced solid tumor such as melanoma, head and neck, liver or kidney cancer. The chain carries TRBV6-1 and TRBJ2-3, with D possibly TRBD1 on 5 matching bases. The CDR3 sequence: CASSELSTGVKYF. The CDR3 nucleotides are TGTGCCAGCAGTGAATTATCCACAGGTGTTAAGTATTTT.